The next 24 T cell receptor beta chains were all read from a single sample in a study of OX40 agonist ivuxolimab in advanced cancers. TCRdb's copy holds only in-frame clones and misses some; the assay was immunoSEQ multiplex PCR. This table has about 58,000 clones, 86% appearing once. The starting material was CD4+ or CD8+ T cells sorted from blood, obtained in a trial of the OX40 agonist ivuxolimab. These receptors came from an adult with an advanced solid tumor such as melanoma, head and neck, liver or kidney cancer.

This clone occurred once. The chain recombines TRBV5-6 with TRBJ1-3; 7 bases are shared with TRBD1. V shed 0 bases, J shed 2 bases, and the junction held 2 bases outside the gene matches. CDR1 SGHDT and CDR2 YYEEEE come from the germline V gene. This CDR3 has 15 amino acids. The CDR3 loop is CASSLGTGAGNTIYF. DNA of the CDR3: TGTGCCAGCAGCTTGGGGACAGGAGCTGGAAACACCATATATTTT.

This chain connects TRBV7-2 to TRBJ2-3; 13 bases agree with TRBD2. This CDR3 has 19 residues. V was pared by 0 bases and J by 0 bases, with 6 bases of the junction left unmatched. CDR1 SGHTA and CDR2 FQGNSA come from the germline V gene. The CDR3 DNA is TGTGCCAGCAGCTTAGCCCTACTAGCGGGGGGGCCAAGCACAGATACGCAGTATTTT. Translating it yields CASSLALLAGGPSTDTQYF.

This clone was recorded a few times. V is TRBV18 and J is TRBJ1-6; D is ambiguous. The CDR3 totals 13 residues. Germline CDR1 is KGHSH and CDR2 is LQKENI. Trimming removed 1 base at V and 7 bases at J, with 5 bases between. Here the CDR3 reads CASSPRQNSPLHF. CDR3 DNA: TGTGCCAGCTCACCACGGCAGAATTCACCCCTCCACTTT.

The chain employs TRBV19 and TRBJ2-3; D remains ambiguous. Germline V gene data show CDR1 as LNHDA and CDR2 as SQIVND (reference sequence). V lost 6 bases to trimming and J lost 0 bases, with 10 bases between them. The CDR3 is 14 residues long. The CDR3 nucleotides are TGTGCCAGTAGGCTAGAGATTAGCACAGATACGCAGTATTTT. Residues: CASRLEISTDTQYF.

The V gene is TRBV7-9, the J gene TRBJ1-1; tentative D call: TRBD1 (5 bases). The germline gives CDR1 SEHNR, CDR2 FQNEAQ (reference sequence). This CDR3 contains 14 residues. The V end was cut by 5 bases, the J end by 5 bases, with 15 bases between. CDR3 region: CASSRIRVETEAFF. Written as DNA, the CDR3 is TGTGCCAGCAGCCGCATCAGGGTTGAAACTGAAGCTTTCTTT. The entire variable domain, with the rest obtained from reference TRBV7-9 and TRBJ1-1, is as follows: DTGVSQNPRHKITKRGQNVTFRCDPISEHNRLYWYRQTLGQGPEFLTYFQNEAQLEKSRLLSDRFSAERPKGSFSTLEIQRTEQGDSAMYLCASSRIRVETEAFFGQGTRLTVV.

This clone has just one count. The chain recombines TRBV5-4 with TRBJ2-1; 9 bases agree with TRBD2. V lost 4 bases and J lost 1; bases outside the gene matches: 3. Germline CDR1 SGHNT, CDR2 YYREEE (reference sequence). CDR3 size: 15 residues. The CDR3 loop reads CASSRLAGSYNEQFF. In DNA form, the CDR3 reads TGTGCCAGCAGCCGCCTAGCGGGGTCCTACAATGAGCAGTTCTTC.

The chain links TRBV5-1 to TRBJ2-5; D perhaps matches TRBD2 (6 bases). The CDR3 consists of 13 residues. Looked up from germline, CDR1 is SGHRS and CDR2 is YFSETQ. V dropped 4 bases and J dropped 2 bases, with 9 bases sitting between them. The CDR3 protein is CASSRDLQETQYF. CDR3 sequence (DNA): TGCGCCAGCAGCCGGGACTTGCAAGAGACCCAGTACTTC.

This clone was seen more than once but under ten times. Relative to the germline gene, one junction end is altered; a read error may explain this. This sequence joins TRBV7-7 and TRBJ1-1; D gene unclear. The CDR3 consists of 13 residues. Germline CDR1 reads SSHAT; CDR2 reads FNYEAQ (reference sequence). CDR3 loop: CASSSHTPTGAFF. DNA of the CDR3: TGTGCTAGCAGCTCCCATACTCCTACGGGGGCTTTCTTT.

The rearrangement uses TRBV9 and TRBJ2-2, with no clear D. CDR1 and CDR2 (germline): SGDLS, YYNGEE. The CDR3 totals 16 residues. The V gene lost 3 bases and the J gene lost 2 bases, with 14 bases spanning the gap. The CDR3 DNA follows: TGTGCCAGCAGCGCGTCGCACCTCCTAAACACCGGGGAGCTGTTTTTT. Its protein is CASSASHLLNTGELFF.

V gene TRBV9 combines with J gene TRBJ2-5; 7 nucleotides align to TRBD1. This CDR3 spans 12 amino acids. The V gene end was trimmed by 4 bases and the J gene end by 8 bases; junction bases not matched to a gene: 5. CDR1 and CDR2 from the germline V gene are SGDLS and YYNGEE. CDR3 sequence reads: CASSFDRDTQYF. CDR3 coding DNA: TGTGCCAGCAGCTTCGACAGGGACACCCAGTACTTC.

The CDR3 region has the DNA TGTGCCAGCAGCTTAAGACAGGGAGGGGAAAAACTGTTTTTT. Translated: CASSLRQGGEKLFF. The V call is TRBV7-9, the J call TRBJ1-4; 7 bases are a match to TRBD1. J gave up 8 bases and V 2 bases, and 5 bases lay outside the gene matches. CDR1 SEHNR and CDR2 FQNEAQ come from the germline V gene (reference sequence). The CDR3 is 14 residues long.

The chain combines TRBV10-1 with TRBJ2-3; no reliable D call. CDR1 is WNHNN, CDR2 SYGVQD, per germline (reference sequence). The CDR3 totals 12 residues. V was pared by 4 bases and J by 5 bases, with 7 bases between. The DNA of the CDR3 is TGCGCCAGCAGTGCGGGCGTAGATACGCAGTATTTT. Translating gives CASSAGVDTQYF.

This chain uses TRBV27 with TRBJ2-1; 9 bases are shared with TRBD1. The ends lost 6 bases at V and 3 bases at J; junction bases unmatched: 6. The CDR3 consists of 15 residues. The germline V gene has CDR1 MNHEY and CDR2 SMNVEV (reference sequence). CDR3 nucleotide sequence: TGTGCCAGCAGCCCCCCGGGACAGGGCTACAATGAGCAGTTCTTC. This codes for CASSPPGQGYNEQFF.

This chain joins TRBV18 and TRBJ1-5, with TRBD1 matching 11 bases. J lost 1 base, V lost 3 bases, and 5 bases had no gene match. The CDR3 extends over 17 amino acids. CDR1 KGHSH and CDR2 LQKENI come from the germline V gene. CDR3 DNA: TGTGCCAGCTCACCTCCCGGGACAGGGGGAAGCAATCAGCCCCAGCATTTT. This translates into CASSPPGTGGSNQPQHF.

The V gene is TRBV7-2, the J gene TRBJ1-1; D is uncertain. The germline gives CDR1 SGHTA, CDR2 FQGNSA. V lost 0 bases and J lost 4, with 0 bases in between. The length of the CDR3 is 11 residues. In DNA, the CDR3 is TGTGCCAGCAGCTTAGCCACTGAAGCTTTCTTT. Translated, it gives CASSLATEAFF.

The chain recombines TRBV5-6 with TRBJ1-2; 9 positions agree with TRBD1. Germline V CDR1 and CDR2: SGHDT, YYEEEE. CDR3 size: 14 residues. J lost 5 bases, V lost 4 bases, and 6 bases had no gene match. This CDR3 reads CASSPDRGKYGYTF. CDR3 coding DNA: TGTGCCAGCAGCCCGGACAGGGGAAAATATGGCTACACCTTC.

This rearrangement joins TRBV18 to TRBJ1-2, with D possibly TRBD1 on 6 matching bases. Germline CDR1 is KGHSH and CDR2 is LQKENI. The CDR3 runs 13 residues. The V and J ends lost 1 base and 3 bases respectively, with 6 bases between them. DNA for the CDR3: TGTGCCAGCTCACCACAGGGGGACTATGGCTACACCTTC. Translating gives CASSPQGDYGYTF. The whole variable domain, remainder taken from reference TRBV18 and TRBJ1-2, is NAGVMQNPRHLVRRRGQEARLRCSPMKGHSHVYWYRQLPEEGLKFMVYLQKENIIDESGMPKERFSAEFPKEGPSILRIQQVVRGDSAAYFCASSPQGDYGYTFGSGTRLTVV.

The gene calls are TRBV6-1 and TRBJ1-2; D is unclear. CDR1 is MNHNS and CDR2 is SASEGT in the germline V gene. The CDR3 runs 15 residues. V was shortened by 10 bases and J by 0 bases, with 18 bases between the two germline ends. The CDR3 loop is CATSTDLTTNYGYTF. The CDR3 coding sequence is TGTGCCACCTCGACGGACCTGACTACTAACTATGGCTACACCTTC.

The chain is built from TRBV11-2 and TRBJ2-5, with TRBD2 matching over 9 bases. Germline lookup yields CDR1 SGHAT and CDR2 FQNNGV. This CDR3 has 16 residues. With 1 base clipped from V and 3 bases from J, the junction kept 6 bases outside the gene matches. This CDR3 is CASSLVSGGGKETQYF. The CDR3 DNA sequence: TGTGCCAGCAGCTTAGTTAGCGGGGGAGGCAAAGAGACCCAGTACTTC.

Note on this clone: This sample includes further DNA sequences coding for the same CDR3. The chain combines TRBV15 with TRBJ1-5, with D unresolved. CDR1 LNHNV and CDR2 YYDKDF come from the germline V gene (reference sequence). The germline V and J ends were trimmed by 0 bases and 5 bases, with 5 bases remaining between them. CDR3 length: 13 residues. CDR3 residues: CATSRDLYQPQHF. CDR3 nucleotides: TGTGCCACCAGCAGAGACCTATATCAGCCCCAGCATTTT.

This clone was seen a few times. CDR3 coding DNA: TGCGCCAGCAGCTTGGATAGCAATCAGCCCCAGCATTTT. Its translation: CASSLDSNQPQHF. The gene calls are TRBV5-1 and TRBJ1-5; D unresolved. Between the trimmed V and J ends, which lost 0 bases and 0 bases, there was a span of 1 base. The CDR3 totals 13 residues. The V gene's germline CDR1 is SGHRS and CDR2 YFSETQ.

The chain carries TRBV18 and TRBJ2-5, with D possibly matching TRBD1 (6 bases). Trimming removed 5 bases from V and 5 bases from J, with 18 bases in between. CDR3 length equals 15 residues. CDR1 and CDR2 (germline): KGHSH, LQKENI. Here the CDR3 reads CASSRNSGVGETQYF. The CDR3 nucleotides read TGTGCCAGCTCAAGGAATTCAGGGGTTGGCGAGACCCAGTACTTC.

CDR3 DNA sequence: TGTGCCAGTAGTATCCTGGGGACAGGGGGCGAAAAACTGTTTTTT. Translation gives CASSILGTGGEKLFF. V and J are TRBV19 and TRBJ1-4; TRBD1 aligns across 12 bases. The CDR3 has 15 amino acids. V gave up 3 bases and J gave up 8 bases; unmatched junction bases: 4. Germline CDR1 LNHDA, CDR2 SQIVND (reference sequence).

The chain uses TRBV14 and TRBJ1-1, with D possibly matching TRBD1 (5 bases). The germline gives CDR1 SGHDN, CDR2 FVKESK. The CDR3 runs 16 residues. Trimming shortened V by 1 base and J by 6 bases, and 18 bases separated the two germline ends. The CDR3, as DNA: TGTGCCAGCAGCCAAGGGGCGGCCAGGGCCCCACCTGAAGCTTTCTTT. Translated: CASSQGAARAPPEAFF.